The 20 T cell receptor beta chains below all came from one sample that was sequenced in a study of CD8 T cells in ankylosing spondylitis. A single record per CDR3 protein comes from TCRdb applying MiXCR to the 5' RACE reads. The table includes more than 200,000 distinct CDR3 sequences, more than 20% detected once. What was sequenced was blood, either unsorted or a sorted T cell fraction (not recorded which). These receptors came from a male donor with ankylosing spondylitis or in good health (not recorded which).

This clonotype was counted between two and nine times. V and J are TRBV12-3 or TRBV12-4 and TRBJ2-5; D could derive from TRBD1 or TRBD2 (5 bases each). This CDR3 has 15 amino acids. The V and J ends lost 1 base and 0 bases respectively, with 9 bases between them. The CDR3 DNA is TGTGCCAGCAGTTTAGGTCAGGGACACCAAGAGACCCAGTACTTC. This sequence encodes CASSLGQGHQETQYF.

This clonotype was counted only a few times. This sequence joins TRBV20-1 and TRBJ1-2, with TRBD1 matching 7 bases. Germline V gene data show CDR1 as DFQATT and CDR2 as SNEGSKA (reference sequence). The CDR3 contains 13 residues. J was trimmed by 4 bases and V by 7 bases; bases with no gene match: 9. The CDR3 nucleotides are TGCAGTGTATACCAGGGGGTTGGCTATGGCTACACCTTC. It codes for CSVYQGVGYGYTF.

V and J are TRBV29-1 and TRBJ1-1; no definite D call. Per the germline V gene, CDR1 is SQVTM and CDR2 is ANQGSEA. V was pared by 7 bases and J by 4 bases, with 7 bases between. This CDR3 has 10 residues. As DNA, the CDR3 is TGCAGCGCGTGGCTCACTGAAGCTTTCTTT. Residues: CSAWLTEAFF.

This chain uses TRBV20-1 with TRBJ2-1, with D possibly being TRBD1 (5 bases). The CDR3 spans 14 residues. V lost 6 bases, J lost 0 bases, and 12 bases lay in between. Germline V gene sequence: CDR1 DFQATT, CDR2 SNEGSKA (reference sequence). Written as DNA, the CDR3 is TGCAGTGCCACAAGGGGCATCTCCTACAATGAGCAGTTCTTC. Translated: CSATRGISYNEQFF.

This clonotype has a single count. The gene calls are TRBV27 and TRBJ2-7, with D perhaps matching TRBD2 (7 bases). The V gene's germline CDR1 is MNHEY and CDR2 SMNVEV (reference sequence). The V end lost 4 bases, the J end lost 3 bases, and 16 bases lay between the germline ends. The CDR3 covers 15 residues. In DNA form, the CDR3 reads TGTGCCAGCAGTTCACTGGGGGGGCGCATCTACGAGCAGTACTTC. It codes for CASSSLGGRIYEQYF.

This clonotype was seen many times. The chain couples TRBV20-1 to TRBJ2-7; 11 nucleotides line up with TRBD1. Germline V gene lookup returns CDR1 DFQATT and CDR2 SNEGSKA (reference sequence). This CDR3 has 14 amino acids. The CDR3 protein is CSARPGQGAYEQYF. Written as DNA, the CDR3 is TGCAGCGCGAGACCGGGACAGGGGGCCTACGAGCAGTACTTC.

This clonotype was observed many times. V and J are TRBV7-9 and TRBJ2-5; D not certain. The CDR3 spans 11 residues. Germline-derived CDR1 and CDR2 are SEHNR and FQNEAQ (reference sequence). With 2 bases removed from V and 5 bases from J, the gap between germline ends came to 3 bases. In nucleotides, the CDR3 is TGTGCCAGCAGCTTATCTGAGACCCAGTACTTC. Translation: CASSLSETQYF.

This clonotype was recorded at least ten times. The J gene is TRBJ1-4, the V gene TRBV29-1, with D possibly being TRBD1 (5 bases). The CDR3 is made up of 14 amino acids. CDR1 and CDR2 from the germline V gene are SQVTM and ANQGSEA. V was shortened by 5 bases and J by 3 bases, with 13 bases between the two germline ends. DNA for the CDR3: TGCAGCGTTTCCCCGGGGGGACCTAATGAAAAACTGTTTTTT. This gives the protein CSVSPGGPNEKLFF.

A few counts support this clonotype. The V and J genes are TRBV20-1 and TRBJ2-4; unclear D gene. From germline, CDR1 is DFQATT and CDR2 SNEGSKA (reference sequence). The CDR3 totals 15 residues. Trimming removed 3 bases at V and 0 bases at J, with 12 bases between. DNA of the CDR3: TGCAGTGCTAGCGGGCAACTACAAGCCAAAAACATTCAGTACTTC. This gives the protein CSASGQLQAKNIQYF.

This clonotype was counted ten times or more. This rearrangement joins TRBV20-1 to TRBJ1-5; D might be TRBD1 (5 bases). Germline CDR1 and CDR2: DFQATT and SNEGSKA (reference sequence). This CDR3 spans 17 amino acids. Trimming shortened V by 0 bases and J by 7 bases, and 22 bases separated the two germline ends. CDR3 in DNA: TGCAGTGCTAGAGATGCCCGTTCGGCCGGGGGAATACAGCCCCAGCATTTT. Encoded protein: CSARDARSAGGIQPQHF.

This chain links TRBV4-2 with TRBJ2-1; D is unresolved. Germline V CDR1 and CDR2: LGHNA, YNFKEQ. Trimming pared 1 base from V and 3 bases from J, leaving 7 bases between. This CDR3 spans 14 amino acids. CDR3 in amino acids: CASSQAGYYNEQFF. In DNA form, the CDR3 reads TGTGCCAGCAGCCAAGCAGGATACTACAATGAGCAGTTCTTC.

In its sample, this clonotype was seen a few times. The chain carries TRBV5-1 and TRBJ2-1; the match to TRBD1 covers 7 bases. Germline values: CDR1 SGHRS, CDR2 YFSETQ. The J segment lost 8 bases and the V segment lost 2 bases, leaving 7 bases of the junction unmatched. The CDR3 consists of 14 residues. The CDR3: CASSFEGAFDEQFF. CDR3 nucleotides: TGCGCCAGCAGCTTTGAGGGGGCGTTCGATGAGCAGTTCTTC.

Here the CDR3 DNA reads TGCAGCGTTGTCTCGGCGGGGGGGCGTGTTTACAATGAGCAGTTCTTC. This encodes CSVVSAGGRVYNEQFF. The genes are TRBV29-1 and TRBJ2-1; 9 positions match TRBD2. The CDR3 is 16 residues long. Unmatched junction bases numbered 11, after V lost 4 bases and J lost 4 bases. Germline-derived CDR1 and CDR2 are SQVTM and ANQGSEA.

This clonotype was counted many times. The rearrangement joins TRBV7-8 to TRBJ2-7, with 8 bases lining up with TRBD2. Germline values: CDR1 SGHVS, CDR2 FQNEAQ. CDR3 size: 15 residues. V shed 0 bases and J 7 bases; nucleotides not matched to a gene: 8. The CDR3 bases are TGTGCCAGCAGCTTAGCGGGGCGGGGGGACTTAGAGCAGTACTTC. The encoded protein is CASSLAGRGDLEQYF.

This chain connects TRBV12-3 or TRBV12-4 to TRBJ2-5, with D unresolved. V was clipped by 6 bases and J by 3 bases, with 8 bases between them. The CDR3 is 12 residues long. Here the CDR3 DNA reads TGTGCCAGCAGGTCTATGAAAGAGACCCAGTACTTC. Translating gives CASRSMKETQYF.

The chain recombines TRBV28 with TRBJ2-7; D may be TRBD1 or TRBD2 (6 bases each). Germline V CDR1 and CDR2: MDHEN, SYDVKM. CDR3 length equals 16 residues. V lost 7 bases and J lost 6, with 25 bases in between. The CDR3 DNA follows: TGTGCCAGCAACAGTGCGGGACAAGCGACCTTGGGCGAGCAGTACTTC. Translated, it gives CASNSAGQATLGEQYF.

The table lists this clonotype with many counts. The chain has TRBV20-1 and TRBJ2-1; D is unclear. Germline CDR1 is DFQATT and CDR2 is SNEGSKA (reference sequence). The ends were cut back, 0 bases at V and 5 bases at J, with 8 bases in the middle. The CDR3 contains 13 residues. CDR3 protein: CSARETTHNEQFF. CDR3 in DNA: TGCAGTGCTAGAGAAACAACCCACAATGAGCAGTTCTTC.

This clonotype was seen repeatedly, ten times or more. This chain connects TRBV5-6 to TRBJ2-2, with 8 bases that match TRBD2. The J segment lost 7 bases and the V segment lost 4 bases, leaving 12 bases of the junction unmatched. Germline CDR1 SGHDT, CDR2 YYEEEE. The CDR3 loop spans 16 amino acids. The CDR3 is CASSASGSRTFGELFF. Written as DNA, the CDR3 is TGTGCCAGCAGCGCCAGCGGGAGTCGCACCTTCGGGGAGCTGTTTTTT.

This chain links TRBV6-1 with TRBJ2-4, with D possibly TRBD1 on 6 matching bases. The ends were cut back, 6 bases at V and 1 base at J, with 10 bases in the middle. The CDR3 is 14 residues long. Germline assignment: CDR1 MNHNS and CDR2 SASEGT. For the CDR3, the DNA is TGTGCCAGCAGCAGAAGGGGGGCCAAAAACATTCAGTACTTC. Amino acids: CASSRRGAKNIQYF.

This clonotype showed up many times. The chain employs TRBV29-1 and TRBJ2-3; D tentatively reads TRBD1 or TRBD2 (6 bases each). This CDR3 is 14 amino acids long. Per the germline V gene, CDR1 is SQVTM and CDR2 is ANQGSEA. V was cut by 6 bases and J by 0 bases, with 13 bases left in between. CDR3 loop: CSVPTGASTDTQYF. CDR3 nucleotides: TGCAGCGTCCCCACGGGGGCGAGCACAGATACGCAGTATTTT.